A single sample gave rise to the 26 T cell receptor beta chains below, sequenced in a study of T cells in women clearing cervical HPV infection. TCRdb keeps only in-frame clones here, not all; method: immunoSEQ multiplex PCR. The listing records about 21,000 clones. The specimen was blood buffy coat. The receptor source for this set is a woman aged 18 to 69 with a cervical HPV16 infection that either progressed to CIN3+ or cleared (not recorded which).

To note about this clone: The sequence runs out 3 residues before the end of the CDR3; the remainder is reconstructed from the germline J gene. The chain carries TRBV19 and TRBJ1-3, with unresolved D. Germline CDR1 is LNHDA and CDR2 is SQIVND (reference sequence). Deletions cut 6 bases from V and 1 base from J, with 10 bases between. The CDR3 contains 14 residues. CDR3 DNA (partial): TGTGCCAGTAGATCCGCGGGGTCTGGAAACACC. Translating gives CASRSAGSGNT. The whole CDR3 sequence is CASRSAGSGNTIYF.

The sequenced part of the CDR3 DNA is TGTGCCAGTACCAGGGGGGCGCGGTTGGCAGATACG. The encoded protein is CASTRGARLADT. The entire CDR3 is CASTRGARLADTQYF. The rearrangement joins TRBV19 to TRBJ2-3; TRBD1 might be the D (7 bases). The read ends 3 residues shy of where the CDR3 ends; the end is completed using the germline J gene. This CDR3 contains 15 residues. Trimming pared 7 bases from V and 4 bases from J, leaving 18 bases between. Germline CDR1 and CDR2: LNHDA and SQIVND (reference sequence).

Details on this clone: The read ends 3 residues early relative to the CDR3; the germline J gene fills the gap. The chain links TRBV20-1 to TRBJ1-1; no definite D call. Trimming removed 6 bases from V and 3 bases from J, with 8 bases in between. Germline V gives CDR1 DFQATT, CDR2 SNEGSKA (reference sequence). The CDR3 totals 11 residues. CDR3: CSAPVDTEAFF. Incomplete CDR3 DNA: TGCAGTGCCCCGGTAGACACTGAA.

About this clone itself: The read ends 3 residues shy of where the CDR3 ends; the end is completed using the germline J gene. The chain has TRBV5-1 and TRBJ2-3, with a tentative D call TRBD2 (6 bases). Deletions cut 2 bases from V and 3 bases from J, with 22 bases between. Germline CDR1 SGHRS, CDR2 YFSETQ. The CDR3 sequence is 18 residues long. CDR3: CASSLYPSGSGATDTQYF. Incomplete CDR3 DNA: TGCGCCAGCAGCTTATACCCCTCGGGTAGCGGAGCAACAGATACG.

Turning to this clone: The CDR3 is cut off 3 residues early in the read; its end comes from the germline J gene. J is TRBJ1-1 and V is TRBV19, with D perhaps matching TRBD1 (6 bases). Trimming removed 3 bases from V and 7 bases from J, with 15 bases in between. The CDR3 contains 14 residues. CDR1 LNHDA and CDR2 SQIVND come from the germline V gene (reference sequence). The covered CDR3 bases are TGTGCCAGTAGTATCCATCCCGACAGGAGTGAA. Translating gives CASSIHPDRSE. The whole CDR3 sequence is CASSIHPDRSEAFF.

About this clone: The read is 3 residues too short to cover the CDR3 end, so that end is filled in from the germline J gene. This chain joins TRBV7-9 and TRBJ2-5, with D possibly being TRBD2 (6 bases). This CDR3 contains 15 residues. The germline V gene encodes CDR1 SEHNR and CDR2 FQNEAQ (reference sequence). Trimming shortened V by 3 bases and J by 1 base, and 12 bases separated the two germline ends. CDR3 DNA, as far as it was read: TGTGCCAGCAGCTTGCTCGTGGGGGGCCAAGAGACC. Translated: CASSLLVGGQET. The full CDR3 protein is CASSLLVGGQETQYF.

Comment on this clone: The DNA ends 3 residues before the CDR3 does, and the rest of the CDR3 is filled in from the germline J gene. The rearrangement joins TRBV23-1 to TRBJ2-7; D perhaps matches TRBD1 (6 bases). TRBV23-1 qualifies as an ORF whose function is uncertain. V was trimmed by 0 bases and J by 2 bases, leaving 14 bases between them. There are 16 residues in the CDR3. The sequenced part of the CDR3 DNA is TGCGCCAGCAGTCAATCTCAGGGGCCCCACCCCTACGAG. Encoded protein: CASSQSQGPHPYE. The CDR3 as a whole reads CASSQSQGPHPYEQYF.

A word on this clone: Coverage ceases 3 residues before the CDR3 finishes, and the germline J gene fills in the end. The V call is TRBV27, the J call TRBJ1-6, with 10 bases lining up with TRBD1. The CDR3 has 14 amino acids. V was clipped by 6 bases and J by 10 bases; unmatched bases: 6. Germline values: CDR1 MNHEY, CDR2 SMNVEV (reference sequence). The CDR3 DNA, read in part, is TGTGCCAGCAGGACAGGGGGCTTGCGGTCACCC. It translates to CASRTGGLRSP. The entire CDR3 sequence reads CASRTGGLRSPLHF.

Remarks on this clone: The observed sequence ends 3 residues before the CDR3 terminus, with the missing tail filled in from the germline J gene. The chain couples TRBV29-1 to TRBJ1-5; 8 nucleotides match TRBD1. The CDR3 is 14 residues long. J was trimmed by 2 bases and V by 5 bases; bases with no gene match: 5. Looked up from germline, CDR1 is SQVTM and CDR2 is ANQGSEA. The part of the CDR3 DNA that was read is TGCAGCGTTCGGACAGGGTACGGCAATCAGCCC. Its protein product is CSVRTGYGNQP. The entire CDR3 is CSVRTGYGNQPQHF.

As regards this clone: The observed sequence ends 3 residues before the CDR3 terminus, with the missing tail filled in from the germline J gene. The V and J genes are TRBV9 and TRBJ2-2, with TRBD1 matching over 9 bases. The CDR3 extends over 18 amino acids. The V gene end was trimmed by 4 bases and the J gene end by 0 bases; junction bases not matched to a gene: 10. Germline loops: CDR1 SGDLS, CDR2 YYNGEE. The CDR3 loop reads CASSPPQGAVSNTGELFF. The CDR3 DNA, read in part, is TGTGCCAGCAGCCCACCACAGGGGGCAGTCTCGAACACCGGGGAG.

Comment on this clone: The read ends 3 residues early relative to the CDR3; the germline J gene fills the gap. This chain links TRBV9 with TRBJ1-4; a weak D match, TRBD1 (5 bases). V was trimmed by 4 bases and J by 0 bases, leaving 10 bases between them. CDR3 size: 15 residues. Germline V gives CDR1 SGDLS, CDR2 YYNGEE. CDR3 DNA (partial): TGTGCCAGCAGCACCCAGGGTGCAACTAATGAAAAA. This sequence encodes CASSTQGATNEK. The whole CDR3 sequence reads CASSTQGATNEKLFF.

On this clone itself: The read stops 3 residues short of the end of the CDR3; the missing end is completed from the germline J gene. The chain couples TRBV5-1 to TRBJ1-2, with TRBD1 matching over 8 bases. The CDR3 is 13 residues long. Germline loops: CDR1 SGHRS, CDR2 YFSETQ. The CDR3 sequence: CASSPDRAGGYTF. CDR3 DNA (partial): TGCGCCAGCAGCCCGGACAGGGCTGGGGGC.

As concerns this clone: The CDR3 end falls 3 residues outside the read, so it is completed with the germline J gene. The chain recombines TRBV7-9 with TRBJ2-7; possibly TRBD1 for D (7 bases). Looked up from germline, CDR1 is SEHNR and CDR2 is FQNEAQ (reference sequence). There are 14 residues in the CDR3. The V end was cut by 5 bases, the J end by 5 bases, with 16 bases between. The DNA read from the CDR3 is TGTGCCAGCAGCAAACGACAGGGAGGCGACGAG. It yields the protein CASSKRQGGDE. The entire CDR3 protein reads CASSKRQGGDEQYF. Full variable domain (remainder filled in from reference TRBV7-9 and TRBJ2-7): DTGVSQNPRHKITKRGQNVTFRCDPISEHNRLYWYRQTLGQGPEFLTYFQNEAQLEKSRLLSDRFSAERPKGSFSTLEIQRTEQGDSAMYLCASSKRQGGDEQYFGPGTRLTVT.

About this clone: The read stops 3 residues short of the end of the CDR3; the missing end is completed from the germline J gene. The chain links TRBV19 to TRBJ2-7, with 7 bases fitting TRBD2. Germline lookup yields CDR1 LNHDA and CDR2 SQIVND (reference sequence). The junction had 7 bases not matched to a gene; V was cut back by 3 bases and J by 2 bases. The length of the CDR3 is 15 residues. CDR3 amino acids: CASSIRASGAYEQYF. Incomplete CDR3 DNA: TGTGCCAGTAGTATCCGGGCTAGCGGAGCCTACGAG.

CDR3 residues: CASSPGRQGVSGANVLTF. CDR3 DNA, as far as it was read: TGTGCCAGCAGCCCCGGCAGACAGGGGGTCTCTGGGGCCAACGTC. The chain recombines TRBV4-2 with TRBJ2-6; 9 positions match TRBD1. The CDR3 is cut off 3 residues early in the read; its end comes from the germline J gene. CDR3 size: 18 residues. Germline lookup yields CDR1 LGHNA and CDR2 YNFKEQ. Germline trimming cut 4 bases from V and 0 bases from J; bases unmatched to any gene: 7.

As concerns this clone: Coverage ceases 3 residues before the CDR3 finishes, and the germline J gene fills in the end. The rearrangement uses TRBV2 and TRBJ1-6; TRBD1 is a possible D gene (5 bases). Germline CDR1 and CDR2: SNHLY and FYNNEI. Trimming cost V 6 bases and J 9 bases, with 15 bases left between them. This CDR3 spans 14 amino acids. CDR3 DNA (partial): TGTGCCAGCAGGGGGACCTGGGACTTTTCACCC. Its translation: CASRGTWDFSP. The entire CDR3 sequence reads CASRGTWDFSPLHF.

By frequency, this clone is medium-sized (0.01 to 0.1%). The CDR3 is cut off 3 residues early in the read; its end comes from the germline J gene. This chain joins TRBV7-3 and TRBJ2-1, with D perhaps TRBD1 (7 bases). Deletions cut 3 bases from V and 5 bases from J, with 11 bases between. This CDR3 region has 14 residues. Germline loops: CDR1 SGHTA, CDR2 FQGTGA. The covered CDR3 bases are TGTGCCAGCAGCTTCCAGGGGGGTGACAATGAG. This gives the protein CASSFQGGDNE. The entire CDR3 protein reads CASSFQGGDNEQFF.

About this clone: The read halts 3 residues ahead of the CDR3 end, with the missing end drawn from the germline J gene. The chain recombines TRBV7-9 with TRBJ1-2, with 7 bases fitting TRBD1. CDR3 length: 14 amino acids. CDR1 is SEHNR, CDR2 FQNEAQ, per germline (reference sequence). CDR3 amino acids: CASSGTGAYNDYTF. Partial CDR3 DNA: TGTGCCAGCAGCGGTACAGGGGCCTACAATGAC.

In regard to this clone: The observed sequence ends 3 residues before the CDR3 terminus, with the missing tail filled in from the germline J gene. J is TRBJ1-2 and V is TRBV14, with D uncertain. Germline lookup yields CDR1 SGHDN and CDR2 FVKESK. The germline V and J ends were trimmed by 2 bases and 4 bases, with 11 bases remaining between them. This CDR3 comprises 14 residues. The CDR3 protein is CASSQLQNPYGYTF. The CDR3 DNA, read in part, is TGTGCCAGCAGCCAATTACAGAATCCCTATGGC.

On this clone itself: The DNA ends 3 residues before the CDR3 does, and the rest of the CDR3 is filled in from the germline J gene. The rearrangement links TRBV7-2 to TRBJ1-6, with D possibly being TRBD1 (6 bases). V was trimmed by 5 bases and J by 4 bases, leaving 12 bases between them. The CDR3 spans 15 residues. Germline loops: CDR1 SGHTA, CDR2 FQGNSA. The sequenced CDR3 bases are TGTGCCAGCAGCGAACGGACAGCTTATAATTCACCC. This gives the protein CASSERTAYNSP. The complete CDR3 protein is CASSERTAYNSPLHF.

Note on this clone: The read finishes 3 residues shy of the CDR3 end, and the germline J gene is used to complete it. The chain combines TRBV29-1 with TRBJ2-5, with a tentative D call TRBD2 (5 bases). Deletions cut 3 bases from V and 1 base from J, with 24 bases between. This CDR3 spans 18 amino acids. Germline V gene lookup returns CDR1 SQVTM and CDR2 ANQGSEA. CDR3 residues: CSVEGRRAPEAFQETQYF. The CDR3 bases that were read are TGCAGCGTTGAGGGCAGGCGGGCACCAGAGGCATTCCAAGAGACC.

A word on this clone: The CDR3 end falls 3 residues outside the read, so it is completed with the germline J gene. V is TRBV2 and J is TRBJ1-4, with D possibly matching TRBD1 (6 bases). Germline CDR1 reads SNHLY; CDR2 reads FYNNEI. The CDR3 covers 14 residues. Deletions cut 6 bases from V and 8 bases from J, with 16 bases between. The sequenced CDR3 bases are TGTGCCAGCAGCCGCAACAGGGTTGGGGAAAAA. Its protein product is CASSRNRVGEK. The complete CDR3 sequence is CASSRNRVGEKLFF. The full variable domain, with the rest looked up from reference TRBV2 and TRBJ1-4, is EPEVTQTPSHQVTQMGQEVILRCVPISNHLYFYWYRQILGQKVEFLVSFYNNEISEKSEIFDDQFSVERPDGSNFTLKIRSTKLEDSAMYFCASSRNRVGEKLFFGSGTQLSVL.

A note on this clone: The CDR3 extends 3 residues past the end of the read, so its final part is completed from the germline J gene. The chain is built from TRBV19 and TRBJ2-7, with 9 bases identical to TRBD1. The germline CDR1 and CDR2 sequences are LNHDA and SQIVND (reference sequence). This CDR3 has 19 residues. The V and J ends lost 5 bases and 2 bases, in that order; junction bases with no gene match: 19. The CDR3 here is CASSPKPGQGVWITYEQYF. The DNA read from the CDR3 is TGTGCCAGTAGTCCCAAACCGGGACAGGGCGTTTGGATAACCTACGAG.

In the case of this clone: The missing CDR3 end, 3 residues past where the read stops, is filled in from the germline J gene. The chain uses TRBV11-2 and TRBJ2-1; D uncertain. Germline V gene data show CDR1 as SGHAT and CDR2 as FQNNGV. This CDR3 spans 15 amino acids. Trimming stripped 0 bases from V and 0 bases from J, with 6 bases between. CDR3 DNA, as far as it was read: TGTGCCAGCAGCTTAGAGTTCAACTCCTACAATGAG. Protein: CASSLEFNSYNE. The complete CDR3 reads CASSLEFNSYNEQFF.

On this clone itself: The CDR3 is cut off 3 residues early in the read; its end comes from the germline J gene. The chain recombines TRBV5-5 with TRBJ2-1; D is unresolved. Germline CDR1 and CDR2: SGHKS and YYEKEE (reference sequence). Trimming removed 0 bases at V and 0 bases at J, with 4 bases between. The CDR3 consists of 14 residues. The CDR3 here is CASSLGLSYNEQFF. The sequenced part of the CDR3 DNA is TGTGCCAGCAGCTTGGGTCTCTCCTACAATGAG.

In regard to this clone: The read ends 3 residues early relative to the CDR3; the germline J gene fills the gap. This chain uses TRBV7-9 with TRBJ1-5; perhaps TRBD1 as D (5 bases). The CDR3 runs 13 residues. CDR1 and CDR2 from the germline V gene are SEHNR and FQNEAQ (reference sequence). The V end lost 5 bases, the J end lost 7 bases, and 12 bases lay between the germline ends. The CDR3 bases that were read are TGTGCCAGCAGCCTACCCGGGGGGCAGCCC. This codes for CASSLPGGQP. The complete CDR3 protein is CASSLPGGQPQHF.